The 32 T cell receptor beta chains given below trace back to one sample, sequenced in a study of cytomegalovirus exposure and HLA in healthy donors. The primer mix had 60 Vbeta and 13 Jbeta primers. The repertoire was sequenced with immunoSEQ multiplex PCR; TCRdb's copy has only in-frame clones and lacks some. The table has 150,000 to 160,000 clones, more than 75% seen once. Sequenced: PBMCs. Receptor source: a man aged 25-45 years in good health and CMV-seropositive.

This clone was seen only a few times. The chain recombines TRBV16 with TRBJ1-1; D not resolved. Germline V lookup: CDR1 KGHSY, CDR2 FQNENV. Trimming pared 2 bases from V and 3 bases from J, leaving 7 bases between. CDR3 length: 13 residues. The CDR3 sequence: CASSQGRDTEAFF. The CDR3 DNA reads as TGTGCCAGCAGCCAAGGGCGGGACACTGAAGCTTTCTTT.

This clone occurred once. The CDR3 sequence: CASSPGQEIAKNIQYF. Written as DNA, the CDR3 is TGTGCCAGCAGTCCGGGACAGGAAATAGCCAAAAACATTCAGTACTTC. This chain links TRBV27 with TRBJ2-4, with 8 positions matching TRBD1. The ends lost 5 bases at V and 0 bases at J; junction bases unmatched: 6. The germline CDR1 and CDR2 sequences are MNHEY and SMNVEV (reference sequence). This CDR3 is 16 amino acids long.

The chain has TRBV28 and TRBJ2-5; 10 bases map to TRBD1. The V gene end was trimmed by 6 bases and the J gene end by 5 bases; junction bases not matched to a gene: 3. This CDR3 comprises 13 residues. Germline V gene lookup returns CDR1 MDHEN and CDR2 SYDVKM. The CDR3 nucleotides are TGTGCCAGCAGACGACAGGGGGCGGAGACCCAGTACTTC. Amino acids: CASRRQGAETQYF.

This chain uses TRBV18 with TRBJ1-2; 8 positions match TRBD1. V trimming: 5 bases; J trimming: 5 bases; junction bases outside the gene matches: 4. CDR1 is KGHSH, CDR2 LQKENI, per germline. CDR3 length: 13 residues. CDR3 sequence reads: CASSDRGRYGYTF. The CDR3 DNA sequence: TGTGCCAGCTCAGACAGGGGACGGTATGGCTACACCTTC.

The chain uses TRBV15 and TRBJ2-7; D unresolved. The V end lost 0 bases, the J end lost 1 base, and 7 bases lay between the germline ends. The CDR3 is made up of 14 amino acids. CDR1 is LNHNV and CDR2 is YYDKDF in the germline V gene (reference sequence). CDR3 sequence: CATSRDKASYEQYF. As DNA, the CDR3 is TGTGCCACCAGCAGAGATAAAGCTTCCTACGAGCAGTACTTC.

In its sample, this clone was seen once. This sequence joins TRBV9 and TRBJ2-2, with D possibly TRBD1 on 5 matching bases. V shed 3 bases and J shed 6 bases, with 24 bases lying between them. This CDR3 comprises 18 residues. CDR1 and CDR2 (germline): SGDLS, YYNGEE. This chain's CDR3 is CASSAVAGKRIHAGELFF. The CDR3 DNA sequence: TGTGCCAGCAGCGCAGTTGCAGGGAAGAGGATACACGCCGGGGAGCTGTTTTTT. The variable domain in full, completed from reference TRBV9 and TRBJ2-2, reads DSGVTQTPKHLITATGQRVTLRCSPRSGDLSVYWYQQSLDQGLQFLIQYYNGEERAKGNILERFSAQQFPDLHSELNLSSLELGDSALYFCASSAVAGKRIHAGELFFGEGSRLTVL.

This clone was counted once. The CDR3 DNA follows: TGTGCCAGCAGCTCGGGACAGGGAGGCAATCAGCCCCAGCATTTT. Translating gives CASSSGQGGNQPQHF. J is TRBJ1-5 and V is TRBV9; 9 bases map to TRBD1. The CDR3 is 15 residues long. V shed 4 bases, J shed 2 bases, and the junction held 4 bases outside the gene matches. Germline lookup yields CDR1 SGDLS and CDR2 YYNGEE. Based on the CDR3 plus reference TRBV9 and TRBJ1-5, the full variable domain is DSGVTQTPKHLITATGQRVTLRCSPRSGDLSVYWYQQSLDQGLQFLIQYYNGEERAKGNILERFSAQQFPDLHSELNLSSLELGDSALYFCASSSGQGGNQPQHFGDGTRLSIL.

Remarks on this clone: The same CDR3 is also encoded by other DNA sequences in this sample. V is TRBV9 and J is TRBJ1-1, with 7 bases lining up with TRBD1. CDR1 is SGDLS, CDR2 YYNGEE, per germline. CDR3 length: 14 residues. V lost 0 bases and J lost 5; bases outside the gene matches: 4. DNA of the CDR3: TGTGCCAGCAGCGTAGGACAGGGTAGTACTGAAGCTTTCTTT. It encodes CASSVGQGSTEAFF.

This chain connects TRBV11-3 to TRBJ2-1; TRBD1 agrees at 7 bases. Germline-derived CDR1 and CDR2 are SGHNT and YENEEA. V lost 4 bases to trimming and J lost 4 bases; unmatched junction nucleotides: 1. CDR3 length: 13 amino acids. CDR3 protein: CASSSDRYNEQFF. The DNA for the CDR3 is TGTGCCAGCAGCTCGGACAGGTACAATGAGCAGTTCTTC.

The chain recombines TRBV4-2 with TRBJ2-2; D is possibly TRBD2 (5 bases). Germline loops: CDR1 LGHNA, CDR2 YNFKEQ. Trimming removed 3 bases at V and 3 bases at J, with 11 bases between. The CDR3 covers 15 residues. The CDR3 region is CASSQGPGYTGELFF. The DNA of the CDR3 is TGTGCCAGCAGCCAGGGTCCGGGATACACCGGGGAGCTGTTTTTT.

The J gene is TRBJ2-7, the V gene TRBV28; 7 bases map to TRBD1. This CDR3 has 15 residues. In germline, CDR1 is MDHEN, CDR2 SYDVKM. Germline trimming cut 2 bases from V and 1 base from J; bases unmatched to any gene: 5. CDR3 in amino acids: CASSLIGTASYEQYF. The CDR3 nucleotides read TGTGCCAGCAGTTTAATTGGGACAGCATCCTACGAGCAGTACTTC. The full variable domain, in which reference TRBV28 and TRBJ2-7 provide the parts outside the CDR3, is DVKVTQSSRYLVKRTGEKVFLECVQDMDHENMFWYRQDPGLGLRLIYFSYDVKMKEKGDIPEGYSVSREKKERFSLILESASTNQTSMYLCASSLIGTASYEQYFGPGTRLTVT.

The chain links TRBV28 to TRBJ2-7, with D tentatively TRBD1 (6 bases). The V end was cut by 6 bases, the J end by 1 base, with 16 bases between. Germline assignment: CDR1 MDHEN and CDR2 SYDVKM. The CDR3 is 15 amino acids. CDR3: CASSRAGDLSYEQYF. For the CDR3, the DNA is TGTGCCAGCAGCCGAGCAGGGGATTTATCCTACGAGCAGTACTTC.

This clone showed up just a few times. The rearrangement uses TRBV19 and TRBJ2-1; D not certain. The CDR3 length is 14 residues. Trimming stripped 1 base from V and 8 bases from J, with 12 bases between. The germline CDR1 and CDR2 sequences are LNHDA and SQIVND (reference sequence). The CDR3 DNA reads TGTGCCAGTAGTATAGTTTCGAGCAGCGATGAGCAGTTCTTC. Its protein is CASSIVSSSDEQFF.

CDR3 nucleotide sequence: TGCGCCAGCAGCCAAGCACTAGCGGGCAACAATGAGCAGTTCTTC. Translated: CASSQALAGNNEQFF. The rearrangement links TRBV4-1 to TRBJ2-1, with 9 bases matching TRBD2. This CDR3 region has 15 residues. Germline values: CDR1 MGHRA, CDR2 YSYEKL. V lost 1 base to trimming and J lost 5 bases; unmatched junction nucleotides: 3.

The CDR3 DNA sequence: TGTGCCAGCACCACGGGAACGTCTGGGGCCAACGTCCTGACTTTC. Encoded protein: CASTTGTSGANVLTF. The rearrangement links TRBV6-5 to TRBJ2-6, with D possibly matching TRBD2 (5 bases). The CDR3 length is 15 residues. The germline V gene has CDR1 MNHEY and CDR2 SVGAGI. The V gene lost 7 bases and the J gene lost 1 base, with 11 bases spanning the gap.

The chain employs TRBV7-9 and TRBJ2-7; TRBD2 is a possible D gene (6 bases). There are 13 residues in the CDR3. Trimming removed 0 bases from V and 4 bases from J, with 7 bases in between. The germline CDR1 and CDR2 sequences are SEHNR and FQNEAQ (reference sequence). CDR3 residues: CASSLAGGYEQYF. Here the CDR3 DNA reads TGTGCCAGCAGCTTAGCGGGGGGTTACGAGCAGTACTTC.

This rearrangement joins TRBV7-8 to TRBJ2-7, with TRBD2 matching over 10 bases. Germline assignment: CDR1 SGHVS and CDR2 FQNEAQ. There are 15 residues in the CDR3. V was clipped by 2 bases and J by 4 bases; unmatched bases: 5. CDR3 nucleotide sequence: TGTGCCAGCAGCTTAAGCGGGAGGGCCGGGTACGAGCAGTACTTC. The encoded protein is CASSLSGRAGYEQYF.

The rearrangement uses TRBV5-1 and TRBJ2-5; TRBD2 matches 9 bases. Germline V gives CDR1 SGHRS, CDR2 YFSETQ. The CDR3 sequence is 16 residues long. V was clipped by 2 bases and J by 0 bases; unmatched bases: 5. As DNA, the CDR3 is TGCGCCAGCAGCTTTAGCGGGAGCGCCCACCAAGAGACCCAGTACTTC. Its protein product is CASSFSGSAHQETQYF.

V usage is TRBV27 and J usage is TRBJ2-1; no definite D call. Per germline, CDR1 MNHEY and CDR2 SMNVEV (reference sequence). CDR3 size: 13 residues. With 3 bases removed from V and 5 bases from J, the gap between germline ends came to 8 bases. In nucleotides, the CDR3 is TGTGCCAGCAGTTTTGGCTCGAACAATGAGCAGTTCTTC. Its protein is CASSFGSNNEQFF.

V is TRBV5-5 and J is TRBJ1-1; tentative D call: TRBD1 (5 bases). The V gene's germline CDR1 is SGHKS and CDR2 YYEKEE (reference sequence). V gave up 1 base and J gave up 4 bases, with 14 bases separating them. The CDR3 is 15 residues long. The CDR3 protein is CASSLIGAGSTEAFF. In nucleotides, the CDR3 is TGTGCCAGCAGCTTGATAGGGGCAGGGTCCACTGAAGCTTTCTTT.

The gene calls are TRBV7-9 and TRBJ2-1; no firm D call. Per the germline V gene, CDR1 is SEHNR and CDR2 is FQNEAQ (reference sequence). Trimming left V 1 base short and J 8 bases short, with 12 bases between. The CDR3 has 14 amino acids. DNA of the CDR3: TGTGCCAGCAGCTTAGGACACCTAAACGATGAGCAGTTCTTC. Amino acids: CASSLGHLNDEQFF.

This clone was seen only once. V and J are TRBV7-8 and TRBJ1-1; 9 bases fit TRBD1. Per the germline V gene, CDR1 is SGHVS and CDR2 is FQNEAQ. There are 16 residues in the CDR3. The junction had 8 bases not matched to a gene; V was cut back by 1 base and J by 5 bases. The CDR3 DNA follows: TGTGCCAGCAGCTTAGTGGCGGACAGGGGTCGGACTGAAGCTTTCTTT. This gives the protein CASSLVADRGRTEAFF.

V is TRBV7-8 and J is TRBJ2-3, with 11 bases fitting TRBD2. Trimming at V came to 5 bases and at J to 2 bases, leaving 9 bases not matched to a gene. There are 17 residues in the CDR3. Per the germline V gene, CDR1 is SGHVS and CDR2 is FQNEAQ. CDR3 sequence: CASSRSLAGGSTDTQYF. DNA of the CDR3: TGTGCCAGCAGCCGCTCGCTAGCGGGAGGATCCACAGATACGCAGTATTTT.

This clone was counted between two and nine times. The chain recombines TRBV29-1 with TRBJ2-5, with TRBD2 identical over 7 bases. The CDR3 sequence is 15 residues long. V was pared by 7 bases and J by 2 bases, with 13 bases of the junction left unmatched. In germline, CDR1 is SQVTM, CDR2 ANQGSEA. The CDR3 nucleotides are TGCAGCGCCCCCTCCGCGGCGGGAGCGCAAGAGACCCAGTACTTC. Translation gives CSAPSAAGAQETQYF.

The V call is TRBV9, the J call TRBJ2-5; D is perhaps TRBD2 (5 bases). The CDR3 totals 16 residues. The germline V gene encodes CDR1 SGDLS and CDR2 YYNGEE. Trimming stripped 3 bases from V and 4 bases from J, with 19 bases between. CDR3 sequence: CASSEGAVGNPETQYF. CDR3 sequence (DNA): TGTGCCAGCAGCGAGGGAGCGGTGGGGAATCCAGAGACCCAGTACTTC.

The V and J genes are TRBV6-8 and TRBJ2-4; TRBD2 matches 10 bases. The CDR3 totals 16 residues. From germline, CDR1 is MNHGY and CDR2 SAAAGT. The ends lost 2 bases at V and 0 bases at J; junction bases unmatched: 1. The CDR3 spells CASSYRLAGAKNIQYF. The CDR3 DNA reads TGTGCCAGCAGTTACCGACTAGCGGGAGCCAAAAACATTCAGTACTTC.

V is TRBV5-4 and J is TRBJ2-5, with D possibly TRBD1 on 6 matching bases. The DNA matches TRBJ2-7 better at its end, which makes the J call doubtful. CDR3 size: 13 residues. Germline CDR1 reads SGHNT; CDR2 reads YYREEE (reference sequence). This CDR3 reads CASSLDRVYEQYF. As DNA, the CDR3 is TGTGCCAGCAGCTTGGACAGGGTCTACGAGCAGTACTTC.

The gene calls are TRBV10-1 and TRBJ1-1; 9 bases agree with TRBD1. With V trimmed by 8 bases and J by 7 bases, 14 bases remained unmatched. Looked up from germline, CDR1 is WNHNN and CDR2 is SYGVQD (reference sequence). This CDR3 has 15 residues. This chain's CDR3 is CASSGTSGTGYEAFF. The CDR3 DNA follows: TGCGCCAGCTCCGGAACTTCCGGGACAGGGTATGAAGCTTTCTTT.

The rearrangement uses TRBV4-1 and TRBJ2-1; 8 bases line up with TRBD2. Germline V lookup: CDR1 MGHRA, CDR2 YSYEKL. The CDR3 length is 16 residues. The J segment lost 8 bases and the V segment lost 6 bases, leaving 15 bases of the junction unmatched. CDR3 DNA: TGCGCCAGCAGAAGACCGGGACTAGGGGGAGAGGATGAGCAGTTCTTC. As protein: CASRRPGLGGEDEQFF.

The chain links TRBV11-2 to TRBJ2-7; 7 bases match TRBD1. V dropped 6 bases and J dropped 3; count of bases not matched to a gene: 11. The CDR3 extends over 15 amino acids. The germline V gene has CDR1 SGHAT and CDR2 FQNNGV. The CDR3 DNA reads TGTGCCAGCAGGGGTGCCGGGGACAGATTCTACGAGCAGTACTTC. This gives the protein CASRGAGDRFYEQYF.

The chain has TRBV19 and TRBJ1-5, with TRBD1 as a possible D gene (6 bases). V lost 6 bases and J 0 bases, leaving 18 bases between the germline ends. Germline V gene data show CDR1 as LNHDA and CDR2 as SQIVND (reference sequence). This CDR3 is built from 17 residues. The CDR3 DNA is TGTGCCAGTAGCCGGGACACGGAGTATTATAGCAATCAGCCCCAGCATTTT. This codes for CASSRDTEYYSNQPQHF.

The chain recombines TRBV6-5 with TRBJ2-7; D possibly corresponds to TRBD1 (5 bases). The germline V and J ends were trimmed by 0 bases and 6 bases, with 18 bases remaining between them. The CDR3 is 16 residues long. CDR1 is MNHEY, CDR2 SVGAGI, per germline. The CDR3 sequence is CASSYSKAQAGSEQYF. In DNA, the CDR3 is TGTGCCAGCAGTTACTCGAAGGCACAGGCTGGAAGCGAGCAGTACTTC.